Listed below are T cell receptor beta chains from one sample, sequenced in a study of cytotoxic CD8 clonotypes in ibrutinib-treated CLL. The data were produced by immunoSEQ multiplex PCR, yet TCRdb's version contains in-frame clones alone and is incomplete. Among some 200,000 clones listed, more than 75% were seen once. The specimen was PBMCs, collected after 12 months of ibrutinib treatment. The receptor set was obtained from a human donor with chronic lymphocytic leukemia. Both conserved end residues are part of each CDR3. D genes are given only for firm matches. Clone size is given for some rows only: seen once, a few or many times, or a class if the clone is expanded.

j_gene: TRBJ1-6; v_gene: TRBV7-9; d_gene: -; abundance: -; CDR3nt: TGTGCCAGCAGCTCTACGGCCAATTCACCCCTCCACTTT; CDR3aa: CASSSTANSPLHF
j_gene: TRBJ2-2; v_gene: TRBV7-9; d_gene: -; abundance: -; CDR3nt: TGTGCCACCTACACCGGGGAGCTGTTTTTT; CDR3aa: CATYTGELFF
j_gene: TRBJ2-1; v_gene: TRBV19; d_gene: -; abundance: -; CDR3nt: TGTGCCAGTAGTATGTCGGTCCGTGGGGCAGGGAGGAGGAATGAGCAGTTCTTC; CDR3aa: CASSMSVRGAGRRNEQFF
j_gene: TRBJ2-7; v_gene: TRBV14; d_gene: -; abundance: -; CDR3nt: TGTGCCAGCAGCCCGGGCGGCAGGGGCTACGAGCAGTACTTC; CDR3aa: CASSPGGRGYEQYF
j_gene: TRBJ2-1; v_gene: TRBV28; d_gene: TRBD2; abundance: -; CDR3nt: TGTGCCAGCACCATAGGGCTAGCGGCCTACAATGAGCAGTTCTTC; CDR3aa: CASTIGLAAYNEQFF
j_gene: TRBJ2-7; v_gene: TRBV27; d_gene: TRBD2; abundance: -; CDR3nt: TGTGCCAGCAGTTCCGGCAGGACTAGGGGTCGCGAGCAGTACTTC; CDR3aa: CASSSGRTRGREQYF
j_gene: TRBJ2-2; v_gene: TRBV29-1; d_gene: -; abundance: few; CDR3nt: TGCAGCGTTGTGGCCGGGGAGCTGTTTTTT; CDR3aa: CSVVAGELFF
j_gene: TRBJ2-7; v_gene: TRBV5-1; d_gene: -; abundance: -; CDR3nt: TGCGCCAGCAGGGTGGGCCTAACCTACGAGCAGTACTTC; CDR3aa: CASRVGLTYEQYF
j_gene: TRBJ2-2; v_gene: TRBV25-1; d_gene: -; abundance: -; CDR3nt: TGTGCCAGCAATAGGGAAGGCGGGGAGCTGTTTTTT; CDR3aa: CASNREGGELFF
j_gene: TRBJ1-2; v_gene: TRBV10-1; d_gene: -; abundance: -; CDR3nt: TGCGCCAGCACCCGACGTGGTGACAGGCCTAGTACTAACTATGGCTACACCTTC; CDR3aa: CASTRRGDRPSTNYGYTF
j_gene: TRBJ1-1; v_gene: TRBV19; d_gene: TRBD1; abundance: once; CDR3nt: TGTGCCAGTAGCCCCCAGGGGGACACTGAAGCTTTCTTT; CDR3aa: CASSPQGDTEAFF
j_gene: TRBJ1-1; v_gene: TRBV5-1; d_gene: -; abundance: -; CDR3nt: TGCGCCAGCAGCAATAGGGGGGGCACTGAAGCTTTCTTT; CDR3aa: CASSNRGGTEAFF
j_gene: TRBJ2-7; v_gene: TRBV6-5; d_gene: -; abundance: -; CDR3nt: TGTGCCAGCCGAAACGGACACGGCGCCTCCTACGAGCAGTACTTC; CDR3aa: CASRNGHGASYEQYF
j_gene: TRBJ2-5; v_gene: TRBV7-7; d_gene: TRBD1; abundance: -; CDR3nt: TGTGCTAGCAGCTCCACAGGGGTTGAGACCCAGTACTTC; CDR3aa: CASSSTGVETQYF
j_gene: TRBJ1-2; v_gene: TRBV18; d_gene: -; abundance: -; CDR3nt: TGTGCCAGCTCACCACTGGACTCTATGGGCTACACCTTC; CDR3aa: CASSPLDSMGYTF
j_gene: TRBJ1-1; v_gene: TRBV25-1; d_gene: -; abundance: -; CDR3nt: TGTGCCAGCAGTGAAGCGGCAGCCAACACTGAAGCTTTCTTT; CDR3aa: CASSEAAANTEAFF
j_gene: TRBJ1-2; v_gene: TRBV6-5; d_gene: -; abundance: -; CDR3nt: TGTGCCAGCAGGCCAGCGAGCACAGGAGGCTACACCTTC; CDR3aa: CASRPASTGGYTF
j_gene: TRBJ1-4; v_gene: TRBV30; d_gene: -; abundance: -; CDR3nt: TGTGCCTGGAGTGTACGGGACGGTGAAAAACTGTTTTTT; CDR3aa: CAWSVRDGEKLFF
j_gene: TRBJ2-2; v_gene: TRBV2; d_gene: TRBD1; abundance: -; CDR3nt: TGTGCCAGCAGAGGACAGGGTTTATCGGGGGAGCTGTTTTTT; CDR3aa: CASRGQGLSGELFF
j_gene: TRBJ2-1; v_gene: TRBV5-4; d_gene: TRBD2; abundance: -; CDR3nt: TGTGCCAGCAGCTTGGGGGCGGGAGGGGTTTACAATGAGCAGTTCTTC; CDR3aa: CASSLGAGGVYNEQFF
j_gene: TRBJ1-4; v_gene: TRBV2; d_gene: TRBD1; abundance: -; CDR3nt: TGTGCCAGCAGTGTTTCTGGACAGGGTAACGAAAAACTGTTTTTT; CDR3aa: CASSVSGQGNEKLFF
j_gene: TRBJ1-1; v_gene: TRBV23-1; d_gene: -; abundance: medium-sized; CDR3nt: TGCGCCAGCGGGCCCCCCCCGGGCCGATGGGGCGCTGAAGCTTTCTTT; CDR3aa: CASGPPPGRWGAEAFF